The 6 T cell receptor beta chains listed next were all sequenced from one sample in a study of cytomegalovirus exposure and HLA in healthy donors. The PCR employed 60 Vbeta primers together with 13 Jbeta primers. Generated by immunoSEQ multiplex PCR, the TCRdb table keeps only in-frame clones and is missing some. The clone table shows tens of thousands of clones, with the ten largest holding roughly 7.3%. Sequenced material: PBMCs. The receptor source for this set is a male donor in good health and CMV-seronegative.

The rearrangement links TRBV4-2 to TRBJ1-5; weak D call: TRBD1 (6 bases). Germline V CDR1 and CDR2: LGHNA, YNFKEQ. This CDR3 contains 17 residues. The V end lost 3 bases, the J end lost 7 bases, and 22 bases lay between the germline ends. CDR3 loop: CASSQAAGAGGPQPQHF. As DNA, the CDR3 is TGTGCCAGCAGCCAGGCTGCCGGAGCTGGGGGCCCCCAGCCCCAGCATTTT.

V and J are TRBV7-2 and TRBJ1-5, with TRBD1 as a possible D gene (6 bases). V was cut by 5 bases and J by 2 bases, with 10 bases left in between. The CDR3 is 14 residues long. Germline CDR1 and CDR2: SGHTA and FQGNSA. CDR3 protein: CASSPRGGNQPQHF. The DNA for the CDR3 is TGTGCCAGCAGCCCCAGGGGAGGCAATCAGCCCCAGCATTTT.

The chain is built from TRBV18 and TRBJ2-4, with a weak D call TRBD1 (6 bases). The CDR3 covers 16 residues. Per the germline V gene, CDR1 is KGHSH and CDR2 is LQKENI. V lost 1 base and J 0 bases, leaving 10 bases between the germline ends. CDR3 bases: TGTGCCAGCTCACCACGGGACACCTTAGCCAAAAACATTCAGTACTTC. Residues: CASSPRDTLAKNIQYF.

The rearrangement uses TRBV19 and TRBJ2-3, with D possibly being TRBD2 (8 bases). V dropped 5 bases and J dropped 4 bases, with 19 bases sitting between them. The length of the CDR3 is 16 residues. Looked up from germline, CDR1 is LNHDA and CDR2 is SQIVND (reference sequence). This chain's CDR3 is CASSSGGAGEADTQYF. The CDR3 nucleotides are TGTGCCAGTAGTTCAGGGGGAGCGGGAGAGGCAGATACGCAGTATTTT. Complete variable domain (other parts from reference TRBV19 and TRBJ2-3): DGGITQSPKYLFRKEGQNVTLSCEQNLNHDAMYWYRQDPGQGLRLIYYSQIVNDFQKGDIAEGYSVSREKKESFPLTVTSAQKNPTAFYLCASSSGGAGEADTQYFGPGTRLTVL.

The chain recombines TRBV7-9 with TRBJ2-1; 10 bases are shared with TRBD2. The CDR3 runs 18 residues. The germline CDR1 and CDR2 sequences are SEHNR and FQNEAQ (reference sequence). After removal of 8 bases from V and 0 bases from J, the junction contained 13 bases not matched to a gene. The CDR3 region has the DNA TGTGCCAGCCGCGCCGGACTAGCGGATCACGCCTCCTACAATGAGCAGTTCTTC. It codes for CASRAGLADHASYNEQFF.

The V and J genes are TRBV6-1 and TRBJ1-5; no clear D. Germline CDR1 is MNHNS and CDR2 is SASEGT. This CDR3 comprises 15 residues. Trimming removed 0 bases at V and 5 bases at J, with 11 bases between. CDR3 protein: CASSEALRTYQPQHF. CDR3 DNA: TGTGCCAGCAGTGAAGCCTTACGAACTTATCAGCCCCAGCATTTT.